There are many counts of the clone carrying this T cell receptor (beta chain). The antigen is undetermined. The data were obtained in a study of response to subunit inactivated influenza vaccine. Study results and caveats: There was a suggestion from the authors that each seasonal influenza vaccination recruits few new T cells.

In germline, CDR1 is KGHDR, CDR2 SFDVKD. The CDR3 is 13 residues long. V lost 6 bases to trimming and J lost 0 bases, with 8 bases between them. TCRdb called the RT-PCR reads again in MiXCR, with one record for every CDR3 protein. The sample contains approximately 500,000 distinct CDR3 sequences, around 15% of which appear only once. Source: PBMCs from blood, taken 11 to 12 days after vaccination. The rearrangement links TRBV24-1 to TRBJ2-7; D remains ambiguous. The sequence came from a man aged 50 to 59 who received an inactivated influenza vaccine. Here the CDR3 DNA reads TGTGCCACCAGTATCGCCGACTCCTACGAGCAGTACTTC. It is translated as CATSIADSYEQYF.